The clone carrying this T cell receptor beta chain appeared many times. The data were taken from a study of T cells in Graves' hyperthyroidism and ophthalmopathy. V shed 8 bases, J shed 5 bases, and the junction held 10 bases outside the gene matches. Germline V lookup: CDR1 SGHNT, CDR2 YENEEA. CDR3 length: 15 amino acids. TCR beta CDR3 regions were amplified from RNA. The HTBI primer set was used in a first-round RT-PCR of the TCR CDR3. TCRdb reprocessed the multiplex PCR reads with MiXCR, giving one entry per CDR3 protein. The data show nearly 600,000 distinct CDR3 sequences, with approximately 13% seen just once and more than 5% held by the top ten.

Sequencing was carried out using blood. This chain uses TRBV11-3 with TRBJ2-1; 9 nucleotides agree with TRBD1. The source of this sequence is a woman in her thirties with Graves' hyperthyroidism that later progressed to Graves' ophthalmopathy. The CDR3 is CASRDREVQDNEQFF. The CDR3 DNA is TGTGCCAGCCGGGACAGGGAAGTTCAGGACAATGAGCAGTTCTTC.